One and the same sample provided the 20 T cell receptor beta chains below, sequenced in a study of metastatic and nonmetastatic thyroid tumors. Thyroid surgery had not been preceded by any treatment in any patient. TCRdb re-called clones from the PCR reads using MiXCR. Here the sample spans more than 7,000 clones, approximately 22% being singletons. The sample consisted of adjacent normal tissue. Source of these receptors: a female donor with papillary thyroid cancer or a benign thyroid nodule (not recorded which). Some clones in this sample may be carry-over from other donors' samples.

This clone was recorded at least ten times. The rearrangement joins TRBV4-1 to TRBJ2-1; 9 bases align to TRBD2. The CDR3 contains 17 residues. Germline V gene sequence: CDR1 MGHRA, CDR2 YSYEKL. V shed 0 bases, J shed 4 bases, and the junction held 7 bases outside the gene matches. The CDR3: CASSQDRASGEYNEQFF. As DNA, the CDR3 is TGCGCCAGCAGCCAAGATAGGGCTAGCGGGGAATACAATGAGCAGTTCTTC.

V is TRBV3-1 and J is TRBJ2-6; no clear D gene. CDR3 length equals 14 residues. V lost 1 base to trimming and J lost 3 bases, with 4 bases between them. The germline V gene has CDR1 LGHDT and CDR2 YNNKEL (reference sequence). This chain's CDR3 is CASSQAYGANVLTF. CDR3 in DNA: TGTGCCAGCAGCCAAGCGTATGGGGCCAACGTCCTGACTTTC. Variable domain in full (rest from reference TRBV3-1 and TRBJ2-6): DTAVSQTPKYLVTQMGNDKSIKCEQNLGHDTMYWYKQDSKKFLKIMFSYNNKELIINETVPNRFSPKSPDKAHLNLHINSLELGDSAVYFCASSQAYGANVLTFGAGSRLTVL.

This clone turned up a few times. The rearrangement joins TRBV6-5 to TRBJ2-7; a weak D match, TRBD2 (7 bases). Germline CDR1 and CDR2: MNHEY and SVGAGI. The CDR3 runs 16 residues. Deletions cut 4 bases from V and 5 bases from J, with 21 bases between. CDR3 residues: CASSSSRRGAGDEQYF. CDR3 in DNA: TGTGCCAGCAGTTCCTCCCGACGGGGGGCTGGGGACGAGCAGTACTTC.

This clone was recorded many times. CDR3: CASQTSGGRFSGKLFF. The CDR3 DNA follows: TGTGCCAGCCAGACCTCCGGAGGCAGGTTCAGCGGAAAACTGTTTTTT. The rearrangement uses TRBV18 and TRBJ1-4, with D unresolved. This CDR3 comprises 16 residues. The V and J ends lost 8 bases and 10 bases respectively, with 26 bases between them. Germline V gene sequence: CDR1 KGHSH, CDR2 LQKENI.

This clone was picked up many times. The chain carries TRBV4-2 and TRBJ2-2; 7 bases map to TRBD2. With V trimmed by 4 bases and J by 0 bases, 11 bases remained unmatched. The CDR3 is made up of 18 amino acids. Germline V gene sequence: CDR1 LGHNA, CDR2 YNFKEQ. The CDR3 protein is CASSLKTSRATNTGELFF. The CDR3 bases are TGTGCCAGCAGCCTTAAGACTAGCCGGGCAACGAACACCGGGGAGCTGTTTTTT.

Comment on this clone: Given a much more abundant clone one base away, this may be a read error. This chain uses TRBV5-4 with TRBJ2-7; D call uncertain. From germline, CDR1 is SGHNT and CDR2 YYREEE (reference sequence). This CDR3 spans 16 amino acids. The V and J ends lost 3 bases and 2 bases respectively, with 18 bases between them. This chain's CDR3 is CASSSYPRLETYEQYF. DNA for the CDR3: TGTGCCAGCAGCTCGTACCCCAGGCTAGAGACCTACGAGCAGTACTTC.

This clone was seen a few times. Here the CDR3 DNA reads TGTGCCAGCAGCCCTCTCGACCGGAGGAACGAGCAGTACTTC. Translating gives CASSPLDRRNEQYF. This chain links TRBV6-1 with TRBJ2-7; TRBD2 might be the D (5 bases). The CDR3 is made up of 14 amino acids. Trimming shortened V by 6 bases and J by 5 bases, and 17 bases separated the two germline ends. Germline loops: CDR1 MNHNS, CDR2 SASEGT.

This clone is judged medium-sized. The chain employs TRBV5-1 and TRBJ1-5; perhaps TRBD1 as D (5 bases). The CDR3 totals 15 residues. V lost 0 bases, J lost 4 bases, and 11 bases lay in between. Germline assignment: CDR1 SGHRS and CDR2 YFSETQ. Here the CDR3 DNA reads TGCGCCAGCAGCTTGGGGGACTTGCCTAATCAGCCCCAGCATTTT. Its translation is CASSLGDLPNQPQHF.

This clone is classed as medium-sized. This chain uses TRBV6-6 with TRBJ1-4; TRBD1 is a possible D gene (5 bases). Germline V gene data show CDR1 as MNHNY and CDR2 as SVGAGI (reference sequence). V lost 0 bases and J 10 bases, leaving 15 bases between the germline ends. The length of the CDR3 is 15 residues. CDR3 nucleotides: TGTGCCAGCAGTTACTCATGGGACGCCGTGACAAAACTGTTTTTT. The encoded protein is CASSYSWDAVTKLFF.

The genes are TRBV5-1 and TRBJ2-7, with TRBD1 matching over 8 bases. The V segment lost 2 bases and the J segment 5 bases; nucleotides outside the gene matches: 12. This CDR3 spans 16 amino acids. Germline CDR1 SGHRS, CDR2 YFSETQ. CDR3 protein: CASSLEQGARSDEQYF. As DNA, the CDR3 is TGCGCCAGCAGCTTAGAGCAGGGGGCGCGCAGTGACGAGCAGTACTTC.

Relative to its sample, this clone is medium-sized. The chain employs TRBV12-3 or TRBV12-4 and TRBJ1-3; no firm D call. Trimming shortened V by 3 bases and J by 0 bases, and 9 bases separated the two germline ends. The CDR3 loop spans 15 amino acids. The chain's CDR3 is CASSFWQLSGNTIYF. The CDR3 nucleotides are TGTGCCAGCAGTTTTTGGCAACTCTCTGGAAACACCATATATTTT.

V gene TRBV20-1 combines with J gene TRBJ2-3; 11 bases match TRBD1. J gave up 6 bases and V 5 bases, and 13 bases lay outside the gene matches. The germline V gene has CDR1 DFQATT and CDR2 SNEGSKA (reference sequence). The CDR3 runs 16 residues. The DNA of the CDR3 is TGCAGTGCTCCCATGGACAGGGGGCTCGCATGGGATACGCAGTATTTT. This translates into CSAPMDRGLAWDTQYF.

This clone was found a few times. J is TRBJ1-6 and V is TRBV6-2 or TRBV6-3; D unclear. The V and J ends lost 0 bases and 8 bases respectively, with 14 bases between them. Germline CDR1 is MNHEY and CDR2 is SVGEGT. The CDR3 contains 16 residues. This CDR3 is CASSYSGRVGDSPLHF. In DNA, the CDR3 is TGTGCCAGCAGTTACTCGGGCCGGGTCGGGGATTCACCCCTCCACTTT.

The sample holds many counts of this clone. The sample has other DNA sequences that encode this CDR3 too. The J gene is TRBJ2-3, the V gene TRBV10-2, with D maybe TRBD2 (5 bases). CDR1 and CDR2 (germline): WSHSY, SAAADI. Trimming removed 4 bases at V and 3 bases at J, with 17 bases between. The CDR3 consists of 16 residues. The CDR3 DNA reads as TGCGCCAGCAGTGCCCCGGGATTTGGCGCTACAGATACGCAGTATTTT. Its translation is CASSAPGFGATDTQYF.

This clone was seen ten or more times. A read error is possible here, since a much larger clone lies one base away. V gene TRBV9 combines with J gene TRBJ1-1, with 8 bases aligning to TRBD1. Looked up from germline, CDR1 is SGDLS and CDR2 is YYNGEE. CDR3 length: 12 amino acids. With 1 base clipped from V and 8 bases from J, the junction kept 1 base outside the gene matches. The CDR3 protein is CASSVRTGEAFF. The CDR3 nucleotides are TGTGCCAGCAGCGTAAGGACAGGGGAAGCTTTCTTT.

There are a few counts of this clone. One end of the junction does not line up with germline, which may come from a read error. The CDR3 sequence: CASRPTGGSPPLNF. The CDR3 coding sequence is TGCGCCAGCAGGCCGACAGGGGGAAGTCCACCCCTCAACTTT. This sequence joins TRBV10-2 and TRBJ1-6, with 9 positions matching TRBD1. The CDR3 totals 14 residues. Germline V lookup: CDR1 WSHSY, CDR2 SAAADI.

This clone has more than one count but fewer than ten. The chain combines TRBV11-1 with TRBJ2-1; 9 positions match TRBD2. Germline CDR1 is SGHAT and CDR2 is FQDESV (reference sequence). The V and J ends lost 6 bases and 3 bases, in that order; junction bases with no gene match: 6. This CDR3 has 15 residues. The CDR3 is CASSHSGSVYNEQFF. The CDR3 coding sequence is TGTGCCAGCAGTCATAGCGGGAGTGTCTACAATGAGCAGTTCTTC.

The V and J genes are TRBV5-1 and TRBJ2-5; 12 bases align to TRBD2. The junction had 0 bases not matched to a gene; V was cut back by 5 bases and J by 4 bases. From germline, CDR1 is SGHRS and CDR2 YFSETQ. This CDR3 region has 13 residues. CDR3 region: CASRTSGRETQYF. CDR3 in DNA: TGCGCCAGCAGGACTAGCGGGAGAGAGACCCAGTACTTC.

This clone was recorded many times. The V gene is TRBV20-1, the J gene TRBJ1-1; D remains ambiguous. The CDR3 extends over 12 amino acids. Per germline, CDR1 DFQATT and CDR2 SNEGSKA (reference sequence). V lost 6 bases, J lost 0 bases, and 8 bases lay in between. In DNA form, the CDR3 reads TGCAGTGCCCATGACTTGAACACTGAAGCTTTCTTT. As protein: CSAHDLNTEAFF.

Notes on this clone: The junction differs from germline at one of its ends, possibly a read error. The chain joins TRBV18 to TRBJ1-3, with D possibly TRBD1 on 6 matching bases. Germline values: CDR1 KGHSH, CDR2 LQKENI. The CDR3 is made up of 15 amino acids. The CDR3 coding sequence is TGTGCCAGCTCAGCTGGGACGGCACAGGGAATCACCATATATTTT. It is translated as CASSAGTAQGITIYF. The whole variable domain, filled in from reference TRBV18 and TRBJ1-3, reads NAGVMQNPRHLVRRRGQEARLRCSPMKGHSHVYWYRQLPEEGLKFMVYLQKENIIDESGMPKERFSAEFPKEGPSILRIQQVVRGDSAAYFCASSAGTAQGITIYFGEGSWLTVV.